Listed below are T cell receptor beta chains from one sample, sequenced in a study of radiotherapy plus CTLA-4 blockade in lung cancer. Measured with immunoSEQ multiplex PCR; TCRdb has only the in-frame clones, and not every one. The sample records 60,000 to 65,000 clones, approximately 80% being singletons. The source was peripheral blood, collected from a patient treated with radiotherapy plus ipilimumab. All receptors derive from a human donor with non-small cell lung cancer who had a complete response to radiotherapy plus ipilimumab. Both conserved end residues are part of each CDR3. The D gene is left open where the match is weak. Clone size is stated in some rows and not others, as once, few, many or a class when expanded.

J gene: TRBJ1-2
V gene: TRBV2
D gene: NA
clone size: NA
CDR3 DNA: TGTGCCAGCAGTAACAGATATGGCTACACCTTC
CDR3 protein: CASSNRYGYTF

J gene: TRBJ2-5
V gene: TRBV5-1
D gene: TRBD2
clone size: once
CDR3 DNA: TGCGCCAGCAGCTTGGCGGGGGGGTTAGGCCAAGAGACCCAGTACTTC
CDR3 protein: CASSLAGGLGQETQYF

J gene: TRBJ2-5
V gene: TRBV18
D gene: NA
clone size: NA
CDR3 DNA: TGTGCCAGCTCACCACCGAGAGGACAAGAGACCCAGTACTTC
CDR3 protein: CASSPPRGQETQYF

J gene: TRBJ1-5
V gene: TRBV9
D gene: NA
clone size: NA
CDR3 DNA: TGTGCCAGCAGCCGTAGTTGGGCCGACAATCAGCCCCAGCATTTT
CDR3 protein: CASSRSWADNQPQHF

J gene: TRBJ2-6
V gene: TRBV5-1
D gene: NA
clone size: NA
CDR3 DNA: TGCGCCAGCAGTGAAGGGGGAGGGGCCAACGTCCTGACTTTC
CDR3 protein: CASSEGGGANVLTF

J gene: TRBJ1-2
V gene: TRBV25-1
D gene: TRBD1
clone size: NA
CDR3 DNA: TGTGCCAGCAGTGGGGGACAGCGCTATGGCTACACCTTC
CDR3 protein: CASSGGQRYGYTF

J gene: TRBJ2-7
V gene: TRBV5-4
D gene: NA
clone size: few
CDR3 DNA: TGTGCCAGCAGCTCTAGGCAGGGATCCTACGAGCAGTACTTC
CDR3 protein: CASSSRQGSYEQYF

J gene: TRBJ1-2
V gene: TRBV6-4
D gene: NA
clone size: few
CDR3 DNA: TGTGCCAGCAGTCCGGACACGGGCGGGCGTGGCTACACCTTC
CDR3 protein: CASSPDTGGRGYTF

J gene: TRBJ2-6
V gene: TRBV15
D gene: NA
clone size: few
CDR3 DNA: TGTGCCACCAGCAGAGATCGACCCGGGGCCAACGTCCTGACTTTC
CDR3 protein: CATSRDRPGANVLTF

J gene: TRBJ2-7
V gene: TRBV7-9
D gene: NA
clone size: NA
CDR3 DNA: TGTGCCAGCAGCTTATGGCTTCCGCGCACGAGCTCCTACGAGCAGTACTTC
CDR3 protein: CASSLWLPRTSSYEQYF

J gene: TRBJ2-3
V gene: TRBV9
D gene: NA
clone size: NA
CDR3 DNA: TGTGCCAGCAGCGCCGGCGATACGCAGTATTTT
CDR3 protein: CASSAGDTQYF

J gene: TRBJ1-4
V gene: TRBV27
D gene: NA
clone size: NA
CDR3 DNA: TGTGCCAGCAGTTTAAGCCCTCCAGGGGCAACTAATGAAAAACTGTTTTTT
CDR3 protein: CASSLSPPGATNEKLFF

J gene: TRBJ1-2
V gene: TRBV29-1
D gene: NA
clone size: NA
CDR3 DNA: TGCAGCGTTGAAGGGACAGTAGAGGCTGACTATGGCTACACCTTC
CDR3 protein: CSVEGTVEADYGYTF

J gene: TRBJ2-2
V gene: TRBV7-2
D gene: NA
clone size: NA
CDR3 DNA: TGTGCCAGCAGCTACGGAGCGGGTGCGAACACCGGGGAGCTGTTTTTT
CDR3 protein: CASSYGAGANTGELFF

J gene: TRBJ2-7
V gene: TRBV7-9
D gene: NA
clone size: once
CDR3 DNA: TGTGCCAGCAGCTTAGCCTGGGGCGCCTACGAGCAGTACTTC
CDR3 protein: CASSLAWGAYEQYF

J gene: TRBJ2-3
V gene: TRBV4-1
D gene: TRBD2
clone size: NA
CDR3 DNA: TGCGCCAGCAGCCTCGGGACTAGCGTAGCAGATACGCAGTATTTT
CDR3 protein: CASSLGTSVADTQYF

J gene: TRBJ1-5
V gene: TRBV2
D gene: TRBD1
clone size: few
CDR3 DNA: TGTGCCAGCAGTGGACAGGGGATTGGTCAGCCCCAGCATTTT
CDR3 protein: CASSGQGIGQPQHF

J gene: TRBJ2-2
V gene: TRBV7-9
D gene: TRBD2
clone size: NA
CDR3 DNA: TGTGCCAGCAGTTTCCCCGGACTAGCGGGCGGTGCCACCGGGGAGCTGTTTTTT
CDR3 protein: CASSFPGLAGGATGELFF

J gene: TRBJ2-1
V gene: TRBV4-1
D gene: TRBD2
clone size: NA
CDR3 DNA: TGCGCCAGCAGCCCCCGGGGGGTCAATGAGCAGTTCTTC
CDR3 protein: CASSPRGVNEQFF

J gene: TRBJ1-5
V gene: TRBV29-1
D gene: NA
clone size: once
CDR3 DNA: TGCAGCGTCGGGGGGGGGATCGAACAGCCCCAGCATTTT
CDR3 protein: CSVGGGIEQPQHF

J gene: TRBJ1-4
V gene: TRBV7-2
D gene: NA
clone size: NA
CDR3 DNA: TGTGCCAGCAGCTTAGGGCGGGACCCGAGGGGTGAAAAACTGTTTTTT
CDR3 protein: CASSLGRDPRGEKLFF

J gene: TRBJ1-1
V gene: TRBV30
D gene: NA
clone size: NA
CDR3 DNA: TGTGCCTGGAGGTCAGGGACGTGGACTGAAGCTTTCTTT
CDR3 protein: CAWRSGTWTEAFF

J gene: TRBJ2-5
V gene: TRBV5-4
D gene: TRBD1
clone size: NA
CDR3 DNA: TGTGCCAGCAGCTTACAGGGGAGTGGGGAGACCCAGTACTTC
CDR3 protein: CASSLQGSGETQYF

J gene: TRBJ2-2
V gene: TRBV7-7
D gene: NA
clone size: NA
CDR3 DNA: TGTGCTAGCAGCACAAACCTTGGCGGGGAGCTGTTTTTT
CDR3 protein: CASSTNLGGELFF

J gene: TRBJ1-2
V gene: TRBV5-5
D gene: NA
clone size: NA
CDR3 DNA: TGTGCCAGCAGACCACGGCAATTAGGAGGAACCGACTATGGCTACACCTTC
CDR3 protein: CASRPRQLGGTDYGYTF

J gene: TRBJ2-2
V gene: TRBV6-5
D gene: TRBD1
clone size: NA
CDR3 DNA: TGTGCCAGCAGTTCGTCCGGGACAGGGGGCCTCGGGGAGCTGTTTTTT
CDR3 protein: CASSSSGTGGLGELFF

J gene: TRBJ1-1
V gene: TRBV19
D gene: NA
clone size: NA
CDR3 DNA: TGTGCCAGTAGTGCTCGGACAGAGACCATCACAGCTTTCTTT
CDR3 protein: CASSARTETITAFF

J gene: TRBJ2-2
V gene: TRBV7-2
D gene: NA
clone size: NA
CDR3 DNA: TGTGCCAGCAGCTTAAGCTCCGGGTTCACCGGGGAGCTGTTTTTT
CDR3 protein: CASSLSSGFTGELFF

J gene: TRBJ1-2
V gene: TRBV21-1
D gene: NA
clone size: NA
CDR3 DNA: TGTGCCAGCGGCGGTACAGGGGTCTTAAGGAGGGGCTACACCTTC
CDR3 protein: CASGGTGVLRRGYTF

J gene: TRBJ1-5
V gene: TRBV19
D gene: NA
clone size: NA
CDR3 DNA: TGTGCCAGTAGTATCGTGGGGGGGGGTAACAATCAGCCCCAGCATTTT
CDR3 protein: CASSIVGGGNNQPQHF

J gene: TRBJ1-1
V gene: TRBV6-5
D gene: NA
clone size: NA
CDR3 DNA: TGTGCCAGCAGTTATGATGGGGCCGGGTACACTGAAGCTTTCTTT
CDR3 protein: CASSYDGAGYTEAFF

J gene: TRBJ1-1
V gene: TRBV9
D gene: NA
clone size: once
CDR3 DNA: TGTGCCAGCAGCGTAAAGGGGGATACTGAAGCTTTCTTT
CDR3 protein: CASSVKGDTEAFF

J gene: TRBJ1-2
V gene: TRBV11-2
D gene: TRBD1
clone size: once
CDR3 DNA: TGTGCCAGCAGCTTAGACCGGACAGGGGGCGCGGGCTACACCTTC
CDR3 protein: CASSLDRTGGAGYTF

J gene: TRBJ2-1
V gene: TRBV19
D gene: NA
clone size: NA
CDR3 DNA: TGTGCCAGTAGTCAATGGCGCCGGGACAATGAGCAGTTCTTC
CDR3 protein: CASSQWRRDNEQFF

J gene: TRBJ2-5
V gene: TRBV6-5
D gene: NA
clone size: NA
CDR3 DNA: TGTGCCAGCAGTTACTCAGGGACCAGGTTTTGGTCGAGTTACTTC
CDR3 protein: CASSYSGTRFWSSYF

J gene: TRBJ2-1
V gene: TRBV10-3
D gene: TRBD2
clone size: NA
CDR3 DNA: TGTGCCATCACCGCGACTAGCGGGAGAACCTACAATGAGCAGTTCTTC
CDR3 protein: CAITATSGRTYNEQFF

J gene: TRBJ1-1
V gene: TRBV10-1
D gene: TRBD1
clone size: NA
CDR3 DNA: TGCGCCAGCAGTGAGTACATCGGGACAGATTTAAACACTGAAGCTTTCTTT
CDR3 protein: CASSEYIGTDLNTEAFF

J gene: TRBJ1-3
V gene: TRBV6-1
D gene: NA
clone size: NA
CDR3 DNA: TGTGCCAGCCGGGGGGTTGGAAACACCATATATTTT
CDR3 protein: CASRGVGNTIYF

J gene: TRBJ2-7
V gene: TRBV7-2
D gene: TRBD2
clone size: NA
CDR3 DNA: TGTGCCAGCAGCCTGCGGGGGGACCCCTACGAGCAGTACTTC
CDR3 protein: CASSLRGDPYEQYF

J gene: TRBJ2-1
V gene: TRBV7-6
D gene: TRBD1
clone size: once
CDR3 DNA: TGTGCCAGCAGCACCGGGACAGGGGGCGGCGGTGAGCAGTTCTTC
CDR3 protein: CASSTGTGGGGEQFF

J gene: TRBJ2-7
V gene: TRBV5-1
D gene: TRBD1
clone size: NA
CDR3 DNA: TGCGCCAGCAGCTTGGATGGTCAGGGGGCCTACGAGCAGTACTTC
CDR3 protein: CASSLDGQGAYEQYF

J gene: TRBJ1-1
V gene: TRBV29-1
D gene: NA
clone size: NA
CDR3 DNA: TGCAGCGTGAGGGGGGGGCAGGACACTGAAGCTTTCTTT
CDR3 protein: CSVRGGQDTEAFF

J gene: TRBJ1-6
V gene: TRBV27
D gene: NA
clone size: NA
CDR3 DNA: TGTGCCAGCAGATACGAGGTGGGGTTTTCTTCACCCCTCCACTTT
CDR3 protein: CASRYEVGFSSPLHF

J gene: TRBJ2-7
V gene: TRBV5-6
D gene: NA
clone size: NA
CDR3 DNA: TGTGCCAGCAGCCTACACCGGGACATCGGGCACTTC
CDR3 protein: CASSLHRDIGHF

J gene: TRBJ2-5
V gene: TRBV7-2
D gene: NA
clone size: few
CDR3 DNA: TGTGCCAGCAGCTTTGTCCCAGAGACCCAGTACTTC
CDR3 protein: CASSFVPETQYF

J gene: TRBJ1-2
V gene: TRBV9
D gene: NA
clone size: NA
CDR3 DNA: TGTGCCAGCAGCCCCACAGGGATCGACTATGGCTACACCTTC
CDR3 protein: CASSPTGIDYGYTF

J gene: TRBJ2-7
V gene: TRBV30
D gene: NA
clone size: NA
CDR3 DNA: TGTGCCTGGGCGGACGGTTACGAGCAGTACTTC
CDR3 protein: CAWADGYEQYF

J gene: TRBJ2-7
V gene: TRBV6-5
D gene: NA
clone size: NA
CDR3 DNA: TGTGCCAGCAGCCCGGCCCCATCCCGTGAGCAGTACTTC
CDR3 protein: CASSPAPSREQYF

J gene: TRBJ2-7
V gene: TRBV5-1
D gene: TRBD2
clone size: NA
CDR3 DNA: TGCGCCAGCAGCTCTACGGGAGGCATAGGAGCGTACGAGCAGTACTTC
CDR3 protein: CASSSTGGIGAYEQYF

J gene: TRBJ2-3
V gene: TRBV10-2
D gene: TRBD2
clone size: NA
CDR3 DNA: TGCGCCAGCAGGTCGCTGGTGGGGGTATATGGCGGGAGTCCAGATACGCAGTATTTT
CDR3 protein: CASRSLVGVYGGSPDTQYF

J gene: TRBJ2-7
V gene: TRBV6-5
D gene: NA
clone size: NA
CDR3 DNA: TGTGCCAGCAGTAGACCGGGCCCGGAGATCTACGAGCAGTACTTC
CDR3 protein: CASSRPGPEIYEQYF

J gene: TRBJ1-1
V gene: TRBV5-6
D gene: NA
clone size: NA
CDR3 DNA: TGTGCCAGCAGCTTGGCGGCAGCTGTCATGAACACTGAAGCTTTCTTT
CDR3 protein: CASSLAAAVMNTEAFF

J gene: TRBJ1-2
V gene: TRBV7-2
D gene: NA
clone size: once
CDR3 DNA: TGTGCCAGCAGCTTAGATGGCAGACTTAGGGACACCTTC
CDR3 protein: CASSLDGRLRDTF